This is a list of T cell receptor beta chains from one sample in a study of blood T cell repertoires in COVID-19. Profiling relied on immunoSEQ multiplex PCR, and the TCRdb table lists in-frame clones only, not all of them. The data contain about 320,000 clones, 90% to 95% of them seen just once; the ten biggest clones take up around 3.9%. Sequencing input: PBMCs or T cells enriched from blood (not recorded which). The receptors were gathered from a woman aged 25 to 45 who had been exposed to COVID-19. Both conserved end residues are part of each CDR3. A D gene is named only where the DNA matches it firmly. Rows may omit the clone size; those that give it use once, few, many or a size class.

CDR3aa,CDR3nt,v_gene,abundance,d_gene,j_gene
CASSSTGPDPEAFF,TGTGCCAGCAGCTCCACAGGGCCCGACCCCGAAGCTTTCTTT,TRBV5-4,.,.,TRBJ1-1
CASSPREGQGATDSPLHF,TGCGCCAGCAGCCCTAGGGAGGGACAGGGTGCAACGGATTCACCCCTCCACTTT,TRBV4-3,.,TRBD1,TRBJ1-6
CASSQDLEETQYF,TGCGCCAGCAGCCAAGATCTAGAAGAGACCCAGTACTTC,TRBV4-1,.,.,TRBJ2-5
CASINTGVMNTEAFF,TGTGCCAGTATCAACACAGGGGTCATGAACACTGAAGCTTTCTTT,TRBV19,.,TRBD1,TRBJ1-1
CASSLRDRGPPQHF,TGTGCCAGCAGTTTAAGGGACAGGGGACCGCCCCAGCATTTT,TRBV27,.,TRBD1,TRBJ1-5
CASSRGQITNYGYTF,TGTGCCAGCAGCCGGGGACAGATAACAAACTATGGCTACACCTTC,TRBV5-6,.,TRBD1,TRBJ1-2
CASSPPENRGIYNEQFF,TGTGCCAGCTCACCACCGGAGAACAGGGGGATATACAATGAGCAGTTCTTC,TRBV18,.,TRBD1,TRBJ2-1
CASSAQGLNQPQHF,TGTGCCAGTAGCGCCCAGGGTCTCAATCAGCCCCAGCATTTT,TRBV19,.,.,TRBJ1-5
CASSYPGDTSGNTIYF,TGTGCCAGCAGTTACCCCGGGGACACCTCTGGAAACACCATATATTTT,TRBV6-5,.,.,TRBJ1-3
CASSASGTGTNYGYTF,TGTGCCAGTAGTGCCTCCGGGACAGGGACTAACTATGGCTACACCTTC,TRBV19,.,TRBD1,TRBJ1-2
CASSVGQNTDEQFF,TGTGCCAGCAGCGTAGGACAGAATACCGATGAGCAGTTCTTC,TRBV9,.,.,TRBJ2-1
CASSFYRYNEQFF,TGTGCCAGCAGCTTTTACAGATACAATGAGCAGTTCTTC,TRBV5-8,.,.,TRBJ2-1
CATGTGNTGELFF,TGTGCCACCGGGACAGGGAACACCGGGGAGCTGTTTTTT,TRBV15,.,TRBD1,TRBJ2-2
CASSVTTSGVSDTQYF,TGTGCCAGCAGCGTAACAACATCAGGGGTTTCAGATACGCAGTATTTT,TRBV9,.,.,TRBJ2-3
CASSQASGVSGGPQSSYNEQFF,TGTGCCAGCAGCCAAGCCTCAGGAGTCAGCGGGGGCCCTCAGAGCTCCTACAATGAGCAGTTCTTC,TRBV3-1/TRBV3-2,.,TRBD2,TRBJ2-1
CSVADRVYYEQYF,TGCAGCGTGGCGGACAGGGTGTATTACGAGCAGTACTTC,TRBV29-1,few,TRBD1,TRBJ2-7
CASRQVGAQTYEQYF,TGTGCCAGCAGACAAGTGGGGGCGCAGACCTACGAGCAGTACTTC,TRBV3-1/TRBV3-2,.,.,TRBJ2-7
CASSQVGGGAAKNIQYF,TGCGCCAGCAGCCAAGTGGGAGGGGGGGCCGCCAAAAACATTCAGTACTTC,TRBV4-1,.,.,TRBJ2-4
CASSLTGTGTYGYTF,TGCGCCAGCAGCTTGACCGGGACAGGGACATATGGCTACACCTTC,TRBV5-1,.,TRBD1,TRBJ1-2
CASRTGQGYDDTEAFF,TGTGCCAGCAGGACTGGACAGGGTTATGATGACACTGAAGCTTTCTTT,TRBV13,.,TRBD1,TRBJ1-1
CATEDRAQNTEAFF,TGTGCCACGGAGGACAGGGCACAGAACACTGAAGCTTTCTTT,TRBV6-6,.,TRBD1,TRBJ1-1
CASRSLAGNYEQYF,TGTGCCAGCCGATCCCTAGCGGGGAACTACGAGCAGTACTTC,TRBV19,.,TRBD2,TRBJ2-7
CASSPQRGGGTDTQYF,TGTGCCAGCAGCCCTCAGCGGGGAGGGGGCACAGATACGCAGTATTTT,TRBV5-4,.,TRBD2,TRBJ2-3
CASSVGPGGNQPQHF,TGTGCCAGCAGCGTCGGTCCCGGCGGTAATCAGCCCCAGCATTTT,TRBV9,.,.,TRBJ1-5
CASRPSGDYGYTF,TGCGCCAGCAGACCAAGCGGCGACTATGGCTACACCTTC,TRBV5-1,.,.,TRBJ1-2
CASSGPGSRSHYGYTF,TGCGCCAGCAGTGGCCCGGGATCTCGCTCGCACTATGGCTACACCTTC,TRBV10-1,.,.,TRBJ1-2
CASSLGAGIVDRYGYTF,TGTGCCAGCAGCTTAGGGGCGGGGATCGTGGACCGCTATGGCTACACCTTC,TRBV11-2,.,.,TRBJ1-2